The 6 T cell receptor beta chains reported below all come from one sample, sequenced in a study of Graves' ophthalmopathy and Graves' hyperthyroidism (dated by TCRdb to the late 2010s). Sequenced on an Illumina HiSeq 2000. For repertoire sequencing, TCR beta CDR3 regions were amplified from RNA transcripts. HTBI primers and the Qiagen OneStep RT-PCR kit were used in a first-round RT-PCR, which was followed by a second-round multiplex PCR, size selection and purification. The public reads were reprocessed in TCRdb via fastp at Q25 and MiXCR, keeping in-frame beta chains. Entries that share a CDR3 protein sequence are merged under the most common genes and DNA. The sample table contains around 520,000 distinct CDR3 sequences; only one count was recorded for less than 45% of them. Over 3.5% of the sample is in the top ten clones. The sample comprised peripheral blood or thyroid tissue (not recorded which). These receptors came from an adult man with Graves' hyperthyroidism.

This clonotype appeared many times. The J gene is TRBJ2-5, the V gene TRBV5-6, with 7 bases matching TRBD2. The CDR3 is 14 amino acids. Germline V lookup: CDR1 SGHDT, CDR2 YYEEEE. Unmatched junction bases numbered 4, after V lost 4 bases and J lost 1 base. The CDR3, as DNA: TGTGCCAGCAGCCACCGGGAGGCCCAAGAGACCCAGTACTTC. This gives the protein CASSHREAQETQYF.

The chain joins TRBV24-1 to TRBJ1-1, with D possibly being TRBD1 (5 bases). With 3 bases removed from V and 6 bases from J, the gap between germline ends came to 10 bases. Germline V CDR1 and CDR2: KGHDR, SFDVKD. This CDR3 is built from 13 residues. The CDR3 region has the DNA TGTGCCACCAGTGATGGCGGGGCCCCTGAAGCTTTCTTT. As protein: CATSDGGAPEAFF.

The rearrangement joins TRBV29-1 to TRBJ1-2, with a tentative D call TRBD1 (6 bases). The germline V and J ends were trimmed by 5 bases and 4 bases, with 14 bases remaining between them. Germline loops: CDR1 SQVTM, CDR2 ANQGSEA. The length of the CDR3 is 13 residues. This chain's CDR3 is CSVSEQGTYGYTF. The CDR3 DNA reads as TGCAGCGTTTCGGAGCAGGGGACCTATGGCTACACCTTC.

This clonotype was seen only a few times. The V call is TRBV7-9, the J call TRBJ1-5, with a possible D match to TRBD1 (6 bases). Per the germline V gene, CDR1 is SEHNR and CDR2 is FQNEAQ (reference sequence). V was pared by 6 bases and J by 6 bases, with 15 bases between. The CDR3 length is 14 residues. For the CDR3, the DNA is TGTGCCAGCAGTTTTGTGGGGGCGAGTCAGCCCCAGCATTTT. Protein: CASSFVGASQPQHF.

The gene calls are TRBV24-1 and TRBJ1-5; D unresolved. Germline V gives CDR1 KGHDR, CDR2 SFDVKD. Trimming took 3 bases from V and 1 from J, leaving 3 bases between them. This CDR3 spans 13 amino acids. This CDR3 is CATSDESNQPQHF. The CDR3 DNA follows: TGTGCCACCAGTGATGAAAGCAATCAGCCCCAGCATTTT.

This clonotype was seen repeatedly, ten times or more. The CDR3: CAISGTSGPNPYEQYF. CDR3 sequence (DNA): TGTGCCATCAGTGGAACTAGCGGACCCAACCCCTACGAGCAGTACTTC. This sequence joins TRBV10-3 and TRBJ2-7, with 8 bases matching TRBD2. Germline assignment: CDR1 ENHRY and CDR2 SYGVKD. CDR3 length: 16 residues. Trimming took 4 bases from V and 2 from J; bases not matched to a gene: 10.